One and the same sample provided the 30 T cell receptor beta chains below, sequenced in a study of blood T cell repertoires in COVID-19. The method was immunoSEQ multiplex PCR; TCRdb's version includes in-frame clones alone and lacks a portion of them. Seen here are 200,000 to 250,000 clones, around 80% observed once, and the top ten hold about 20%. Specimen: peripheral blood. The receptor set was obtained from a man aged 30-40 years with active or convalescent COVID-19.

The chain recombines TRBV5-1 with TRBJ1-1; unclear D gene. This CDR3 contains 14 residues. Trimming stripped 4 bases from V and 1 base from J, with 11 bases between. Germline-derived CDR1 and CDR2 are SGHRS and YFSETQ. The DNA for the CDR3 is TGCGCCAGCAGCCCAAGGTCGGGGAACACTGAAGCTTTCTTT. It encodes CASSPRSGNTEAFF. The full variable domain, in which reference TRBV5-1 and TRBJ1-1 provide the parts outside the CDR3, is KAGVTQTPRYLIKTRGQQVTLSCSPISGHRSVSWYQQTPGQGLQFLFEYFSETQRNKGNFPGRFSGRQFSNSRSEMNVSTLELGDSALYLCASSPRSGNTEAFFGQGTRLTVV.

The chain links TRBV7-6 to TRBJ2-3, with a tentative D call TRBD1 (5 bases). The V gene's germline CDR1 is SGHVS and CDR2 FNYEAQ. The CDR3 runs to 16 residues. Trimming stripped 2 bases from V and 1 base from J, with 13 bases between. As DNA, the CDR3 is TGTGCCAGCAGCTTATCAGGGCTTGGCGGCACAGATACGCAGTATTTT. It specifies CASSLSGLGGTDTQYF.

The chain employs TRBV6-2 or TRBV6-3 and TRBJ2-3; 7 nucleotides agree with TRBD2. The CDR3 totals 15 residues. Germline V gene data show CDR1 as MNHEY and CDR2 as SVGEGT. The V segment lost 1 base and the J segment 1 base; nucleotides outside the gene matches: 2. The CDR3 bases are TGTGCCAGCAGTTACTTGGGGGGGGGCACAGATACGCAGTATTTT. It codes for CASSYLGGGTDTQYF.

V and J are TRBV7-8 and TRBJ1-4; possibly TRBD1 for D (5 bases). Trimming took off 1 base at V and 7 bases at J, with 13 bases between the two ends. CDR1 and CDR2 (germline): SGHVS, FQNEAQ. CDR3 length: 15 amino acids. The CDR3 sequence: CASSLGSGGGEKLFF. The CDR3, as DNA: TGTGCCAGCAGCTTAGGCTCGGGGGGAGGTGAAAAACTGTTTTTT.

The V and J genes are TRBV5-1 and TRBJ2-7, with 11 bases matching TRBD1. Germline assignment: CDR1 SGHRS and CDR2 YFSETQ. The CDR3 contains 15 residues. The V gene end was trimmed by 6 bases and the J gene end by 3 bases; junction bases not matched to a gene: 8. In DNA, the CDR3 is TGCGCCAGCAACGATCGGGACAGGGGGAACTACGAGCAGTACTTC. This gives the protein CASNDRDRGNYEQYF.

V usage is TRBV5-6 and J usage is TRBJ1-1, with 9 bases identical to TRBD1. The germline V gene has CDR1 SGHDT and CDR2 YYEEEE. The CDR3 loop spans 14 amino acids. The V gene end was trimmed by 2 bases and the J gene end by 5 bases; junction bases not matched to a gene: 4. The CDR3 region has the DNA TGTGCCAGCAGCTTTGGGACAGGGATGACTGAAGCTTTCTTT. This sequence encodes CASSFGTGMTEAFF.

The chain carries TRBV5-8 and TRBJ2-1, with 9 bases fitting TRBD1. The CDR3 contains 15 residues. Trimming took 4 bases from V and 6 from J; bases not matched to a gene: 8. The V gene's germline CDR1 is SGHTS and CDR2 YDEGEE. The CDR3: CASSAGQGFVNEQFF. Written as DNA, the CDR3 is TGTGCCAGCAGCGCGGGACAGGGCTTCGTCAATGAGCAGTTCTTC.

The chain joins TRBV11-3 to TRBJ2-1; D possibly corresponds to TRBD2 (6 bases). In germline, CDR1 is SGHNT, CDR2 YENEEA. V was trimmed by 2 bases and J by 15 bases, leaving 17 bases between them. This CDR3 region has 13 residues. The CDR3 sequence is CASSLFGGERLFF. In DNA, the CDR3 is TGTGCCAGCAGCTTATTCGGGGGAGAGAGGCTGTTCTTC.

The chain employs TRBV28 and TRBJ1-5; no clear D gene. The CDR3 spans 13 residues. Looked up from germline, CDR1 is MDHEN and CDR2 is SYDVKM. The ends were cut back, 3 bases at V and 6 bases at J, with 9 bases in the middle. CDR3 nucleotides: TGTGCCAGCAGTTTGATAGGAGGTCAGCCCCAGCATTTT. Translating gives CASSLIGGQPQHF.

This clone was picked up one time. The rearrangement joins TRBV6-5 to TRBJ1-1; D is unclear. Trimming stripped 0 bases from V and 1 base from J, with 9 bases between. CDR1 and CDR2 from the germline V gene are MNHEY and SVGAGI. CDR3 length: 15 residues. The CDR3 spells CASSYSSTANTEAFF. CDR3 nucleotide sequence: TGTGCCAGCAGTTACTCATCGACTGCGAACACTGAAGCTTTCTTT.

Written as DNA, the CDR3 is TGTGCCAGTAGTATCTCTCCCGACAGTTTCGGCTATGGCTACACCTTC. Amino acid sequence: CASSISPDSFGYGYTF. This chain links TRBV19 with TRBJ1-2; maybe TRBD1 (5 bases). Germline CDR1 reads LNHDA; CDR2 reads SQIVND (reference sequence). The CDR3 consists of 16 residues. The germline V and J ends were trimmed by 3 bases and 4 bases, with 18 bases remaining between them.

This chain joins TRBV18 and TRBJ2-5; D may be TRBD1 (7 bases). The V end lost 5 bases, the J end lost 2 bases, and 9 bases lay between the germline ends. The CDR3 runs to 13 residues. Germline V gene lookup returns CDR1 KGHSH and CDR2 LQKENI. The CDR3 region has the DNA TGTGCCAGCTCAGCGGGACAGCAAGAGACCCAGTACTTC. It codes for CASSAGQQETQYF.

Written as DNA, the CDR3 is TGCAGCGTGCTACTAGCGGGAGGTTCCTACGAGCAGTACTTC. This codes for CSVLLAGGSYEQYF. This sequence joins TRBV29-1 and TRBJ2-7; 12 bases line up with TRBD2. This CDR3 has 14 amino acids. Germline trimming cut 6 bases from V and 1 base from J; bases unmatched to any gene: 4. CDR1 is SQVTM and CDR2 is ANQGSEA in the germline V gene.

The gene calls are TRBV4-1 and TRBJ1-4, with D possibly TRBD1 on 5 matching bases. The CDR3 length is 15 residues. The germline V gene encodes CDR1 MGHRA and CDR2 YSYEKL. The V end was cut by 4 bases, the J end by 5 bases, with 14 bases between. The CDR3 sequence: CASSRTLGPNEKLFF. The CDR3 region has the DNA TGCGCCAGCAGCCGCACGCTGGGGCCAAATGAAAAACTGTTTTTT.

In this sample, this clone turned up once. The CDR3 sequence: CASSYGGHYGYTF. The CDR3 region has the DNA TGTGCCAGCAGTTACGGCGGGCACTATGGCTACACCTTC. The J gene is TRBJ1-2, the V gene TRBV6-5; no reliable D call. CDR1 and CDR2 (germline): MNHEY, SVGAGI. V was cut by 2 bases and J by 3 bases, with 7 bases left in between. There are 13 residues in the CDR3.

The chain is built from TRBV7-2 and TRBJ1-5, with a possible D match to TRBD1 (5 bases). The CDR3 spans 15 residues. The germline gives CDR1 SGHTA, CDR2 FQGNSA. The V end was cut by 5 bases, the J end by 5 bases, with 16 bases between. The CDR3 spells CASSPREGSHQPQHF. The CDR3 DNA is TGTGCCAGCAGCCCCAGGGAGGGAAGTCATCAGCCCCAGCATTTT. The entire variable domain, with the rest obtained from reference TRBV7-2 and TRBJ1-5, is as follows: GAGVSQSPSNKVTEKGKDVELRCDPISGHTALYWYRQSLGQGLEFLIYFQGNSAPDKSGLPSDRFSAERTGGSVSTLTIQRTQQEDSAVYLCASSPREGSHQPQHFGDGTRLSIL.

This clone appeared a single time. This chain uses TRBV25-1 with TRBJ2-7; perhaps TRBD2 as D (5 bases). CDR1 is MGHDK and CDR2 is SYGVNS in the germline V gene. CDR3 size: 11 residues. V lost 4 bases and J lost 7, with 8 bases in between. CDR3 amino acids: CASSAGREQYF. The CDR3 coding sequence is TGTGCCAGCAGTGCGGGGAGAGAGCAGTACTTC.

The chain has TRBV12-3 or TRBV12-4 and TRBJ2-2, with D hard to call. The V and J ends lost 6 bases and 7 bases respectively, with 9 bases between them. There are 12 residues in the CDR3. For the CDR3, the DNA is TGTGCCAGCAGACAGAATAACGGGGAGCTGTTTTTT. Translation gives CASRQNNGELFF.

The V call is TRBV7-2, the J call TRBJ1-3; 11 bases line up with TRBD1. The length of the CDR3 is 14 residues. Per germline, CDR1 SGHTA and CDR2 FQGNSA. The V gene end was trimmed by 6 bases and the J gene end by 9 bases; junction bases not matched to a gene: 7. The CDR3 DNA reads TGTGCCAGCAGTTCCCAGGGACAGGGGGTCACCATATATTTT. Residues: CASSSQGQGVTIYF.

This rearrangement joins TRBV6-2 or TRBV6-3 to TRBJ2-1, with 9 positions matching TRBD2. After removal of 2 bases from V and 2 bases from J, the junction contained 1 base not matched to a gene. This CDR3 comprises 15 residues. From germline, CDR1 is MNHEY and CDR2 SVGEGT. The CDR3 DNA follows: TGTGCCAGCAGTTACCGGACTAGCGCCTACAATGAGCAGTTCTTC. Its translation is CASSYRTSAYNEQFF.

The V call is TRBV6-6, the J call TRBJ1-3; 8 bases match TRBD1. This CDR3 spans 15 amino acids. Trimming removed 5 bases from V and 4 bases from J; junction bases left unmatched: 7. CDR1 MNHNY and CDR2 SVGAGI come from the germline V gene (reference sequence). Written as DNA, the CDR3 is TGTGCCAGCAGTACCGGACAGGGATCGGGAAACACCATATATTTT. Amino acid sequence: CASSTGQGSGNTIYF.

This clone has a handful of counts. V usage is TRBV2 and J usage is TRBJ1-6; a possible D gene is TRBD1 (5 bases). The CDR3 length is 13 residues. Trimming removed 7 bases from V and 7 bases from J, with 11 bases in between. Germline V gene sequence: CDR1 SNHLY, CDR2 FYNNEI. The CDR3, as DNA: TGTGCCAGCATACGGTGGACAAATTCACCCCTCCACTTT. Translating gives CASIRWTNSPLHF.

The chain combines TRBV4-1 with TRBJ2-1, with TRBD1 matching over 8 bases. V was clipped by 0 bases and J by 9 bases; unmatched bases: 10. The germline V gene has CDR1 MGHRA and CDR2 YSYEKL. The CDR3 has 16 amino acids. CDR3 loop: CASSQDWTGKGGEQFF. The CDR3 nucleotides read TGCGCCAGCAGCCAAGATTGGACAGGGAAGGGGGGTGAGCAGTTCTTC.

The chain recombines TRBV28 with TRBJ1-5, with D uncertain. The CDR3 is 15 residues long. The V gene's germline CDR1 is MDHEN and CDR2 SYDVKM. Trimming pared 4 bases from V and 3 bases from J, leaving 13 bases between. The CDR3 loop is CASSSYRGNNQPQHF. The CDR3 DNA reads as TGTGCCAGCAGTTCCTACCGGGGTAACAATCAGCCCCAGCATTTT.

CDR3: CASSLLSLQETQYF. The CDR3 bases are TGCGCCAGCAGCTTGTTATCCCTCCAAGAGACCCAGTACTTC. V and J are TRBV5-1 and TRBJ2-5; no firm D call. This CDR3 spans 14 amino acids. The V and J ends lost 1 base and 1 base respectively, with 8 bases between them. CDR1 is SGHRS, CDR2 YFSETQ, per germline.

The chain couples TRBV7-9 to TRBJ2-7; a weak D match, TRBD1 (6 bases). V was cut by 5 bases and J by 2 bases, with 10 bases left in between. The germline gives CDR1 SEHNR, CDR2 FQNEAQ (reference sequence). CDR3 length: 13 amino acids. The CDR3 sequence: CASSQDSAYEQYF. The CDR3, as DNA: TGTGCCAGCAGCCAGGACAGCGCCTACGAGCAGTACTTC.

This chain joins TRBV7-8 and TRBJ1-2; D possibly corresponds to TRBD1 (6 bases). Trimming took 6 bases from V and 2 from J, leaving 10 bases between them. CDR3 size: 13 residues. Per germline, CDR1 SGHVS and CDR2 FQNEAQ. The CDR3 DNA reads TGTGCCAGCAGTTCACAGGGAAACTATGGCTACACCTTC. This gives the protein CASSSQGNYGYTF.

The rearrangement joins TRBV5-5 to TRBJ2-5; TRBD1 aligns across 8 bases. With 4 bases clipped from V and 5 bases from J, the junction kept 16 bases outside the gene matches. Germline V CDR1 and CDR2: SGHKS, YYEKEE (reference sequence). The CDR3 is 17 amino acids. The CDR3 DNA sequence: TGTGCCAGCAGCCCCGCACCTCGAGACAGGGGAAGGGAGACCCAGTACTTC. The encoded protein is CASSPAPRDRGRETQYF.

The chain recombines TRBV30 with TRBJ2-7; possible D gene TRBD2, 6 bases. The CDR3 sequence is 14 residues long. Germline V gene sequence: CDR1 GTSNPN, CDR2 SVGIG (reference sequence). Trimming shortened V by 5 bases and J by 6 bases, and 20 bases separated the two germline ends. The CDR3 sequence is CAWAGCGDVCEQYF. The CDR3 DNA sequence: TGTGCCTGGGCAGGGTGCGGGGATGTTTGCGAGCAGTACTTC.

V gene TRBV7-2 combines with J gene TRBJ2-5; 14 bases map to TRBD2. This CDR3 has 18 amino acids. After removal of 7 bases from V and 0 bases from J, the junction contained 10 bases not matched to a gene. Germline V gene data show CDR1 as SGHTA and CDR2 as FQGNSA. CDR3 sequence (DNA): TGTGCCAGCACCCCCCTGGGACTAGCGGGGGTGTACCAAGAGACCCAGTACTTC. Translating gives CASTPLGLAGVYQETQYF. Full variable domain (rest looked up from reference TRBV7-2 and TRBJ2-5): GAGVSQSPSNKVTEKGKDVELRCDPISGHTALYWYRQSLGQGLEFLIYFQGNSAPDKSGLPSDRFSAERTGGSVSTLTIQRTQQEDSAVYLCASTPLGLAGVYQETQYFGPGTRLLVL.